Following are 24 T cell receptor beta chains from one sample sequenced in a study of tumor and adjacent non-tumor tissue in lung cancer. The library came from three nested PCR rounds adapted from ARM-PCR protocols. TCRdb fed the multiplex PCR reads into MiXCR, producing one record per CDR3 protein. The data contain about 110,000 distinct CDR3 sequences, roughly 80% of them singletons. The template was RNA from unsorted bulk tissue. Sequencing used lung tumor tissue. These receptor sequences come from a woman aged 55-70 years with non-small cell lung cancer.

The CDR3: CASSWTSGSTDTQYF. DNA of the CDR3: TGTGCCAGCAGTTGGACTAGCGGGAGCACAGATACGCAGTATTTT. The rearrangement uses TRBV28 and TRBJ2-3; 11 bases fit TRBD2. The CDR3 covers 15 residues. Per the germline V gene, CDR1 is MDHEN and CDR2 is SYDVKM. The V gene end was trimmed by 4 bases and the J gene end by 0 bases; junction bases not matched to a gene: 0.

V is TRBV28 and J is TRBJ2-5; 7 bases map to TRBD1. The CDR3 is made up of 15 amino acids. The germline gives CDR1 MDHEN, CDR2 SYDVKM. V shed 7 bases, J shed 3 bases, and the junction held 11 bases outside the gene matches. The CDR3 DNA reads TGTGCCAGCAATCGGGACAGAACTATTGAAGAGACCCAGTACTTC. It codes for CASNRDRTIEETQYF.

As regards this clonotype: One end of the junction varies from germline; a read error may be responsible. This rearrangement joins TRBV11-2 to TRBJ2-3; D remains ambiguous. The germline V gene encodes CDR1 SGHAT and CDR2 FQNNGV. CDR3 length: 11 amino acids. The CDR3 coding sequence is TGTGCCAGCAGTTCTACCCCTATGCACTACTTT. Encoded protein: CASSSTPMHYF.

About this clonotype itself: The junction differs from germline at one of its ends, possibly a read error. V usage is TRBV11-1 and J usage is TRBJ2-7, with 10 bases lining up with TRBD1. Per the germline V gene, CDR1 is SGHAT and CDR2 is FQDESV (reference sequence). The CDR3 covers 16 residues. CDR3 nucleotides: TGTGCCAGCAGCTTGGCAGGACAGGGGGGACCCTACGAGAAGTACTTC. It codes for CASSLAGQGGPYEKYF.

About this clonotype: Compared with germline, one end of the junction differs, possibly owing to a read error. The rearrangement uses TRBV29-1 and TRBJ2-3, with D tentatively TRBD2 (6 bases). Germline V gene lookup returns CDR1 SQVTM and CDR2 ANQGSEA. This CDR3 comprises 12 residues. The chain's CDR3 is CSVGQGGDMQYF. CDR3 bases: TGCAGCGTTGGGCAGGGAGGAGATATGCAGTATTTT.

Concerning this clonotype: Since the CDR3 does not end with the conserved phenylalanine or tryptophan, this likely comes from a read error. It is unclear where the CDR3 begins or ends on the DNA, so no DNA is shown, and the CDR3 is as TCRdb lists it. The chain employs TRBV20-1 and TRBJ2-7. Per germline, CDR1 DFQATT and CDR2 SNEGSKA (reference sequence). The CDR3 region is 13 residues in length, termini included. CDR3 residues: CSATGERYYEQYS.

Details on this clonotype: The junction does not match germline at one end; this may be a read error. The V gene is TRBV6-2 or TRBV6-3, the J gene TRBJ2-7; no clear D gene. The germline V gene has CDR1 MNHEY and CDR2 SVGEGT. CDR3 length equals 11 residues. The CDR3 DNA is TGTACCAGCAGCAATACCTACGAGCTGTACTTC. Protein sequence: CTSSNTYELYF.

Many counts were recorded for this clonotype. The chain couples TRBV5-5 to TRBJ2-7; 9 positions agree with TRBD1. This CDR3 comprises 13 residues. V gave up 5 bases and J gave up 8 bases; unmatched junction bases: 8. Per germline, CDR1 SGHKS and CDR2 YYEKEE (reference sequence). CDR3 bases: TGTGCCAGCAGATTCGACAGGGGGAGACAGCAGTACTTC. The encoded protein is CASRFDRGRQQYF.

V usage is TRBV11-2 and J usage is TRBJ1-2; D not resolved. CDR3 length equals 13 residues. Per germline, CDR1 SGHAT and CDR2 FQNNGV. Trimming left V 11 bases short and J 3 bases short, with 16 bases between. The CDR3 loop reads CACTLTGDYGYTF. The CDR3 DNA is TGTGCCTGCACCCTAACCGGGGACTATGGCTACACCTTC.

Comment on this clonotype: The conserved final phenylalanine or tryptophan is absent from the CDR3, which likely points to a read error. The rearrangement joins TRBV20-1 to TRBJ2-1; D is perhaps TRBD1 or TRBD2 (6 bases each). The CDR3 length is 14 residues. Germline-derived CDR1 and CDR2 are DFQATT and SNEGSKA (reference sequence). Trimming shortened V by 8 bases and J by 3 bases, and 17 bases separated the two germline ends. The CDR3 sequence: CSYPSGADYNEQFS. The CDR3 DNA reads TGCAGTTATCCCTCGGGGGCGGACTACAATGAGCAGTTCTCC.

CDR3 bases: TGTGTCATCAGACGAGACAGCGGGGATACGCAGTATTTT. Translating it yields CVIRRDSGDTQYF. This rearrangement joins TRBV11-3 to TRBJ2-3; maybe TRBD2 (6 bases). Germline lookup yields CDR1 SGHNT and CDR2 YENEEA. The CDR3 is 13 residues long.

Points on this clonotype: The conserved phenylalanine or tryptophan normally closing the CDR3 is absent here, so this likely arose from a read error. This sequence joins TRBV20-1 and TRBJ2-1; TRBD2 matches at 7 bases. Per the germline V gene, CDR1 is DFQATT and CDR2 is SNEGSKA (reference sequence). The CDR3 contains 16 residues. The CDR3 spells CSAREGQGRAYNEQFL. The CDR3 nucleotides read TGCAGTGCTAGAGAGGGTCAAGGGAGGGCGTACAACGAGCAGTTCTTA.

For this clonotype: An end of the junction does not agree with germline; a read error may underlie this. The chain links TRBV4-3 to TRBJ1-2; no firm D call. This CDR3 is 14 amino acids long. The germline gives CDR1 LGHNA, CDR2 YSLEER. CDR3 DNA: TGCGCCAACAGCCAAGATCCCCAGACTTTGAGCCATACCTTC. Encoded protein: CANSQDPQTLSHTF.

About this clonotype itself: Since a much larger clone is just one base distant, this may be a read error. CDR3 in amino acids: CASSLSTSVFETQYF. The CDR3 DNA is TGTGCCAGCAGCTTATCAACTAGCGTGTTCGAGACCCAGTACTTC. The V call is TRBV11-2, the J call TRBJ2-5; 7 bases fit TRBD2. The V gene's germline CDR1 is SGHAT and CDR2 FQNNGV. With 2 bases clipped from V and 5 bases from J, the junction kept 8 bases outside the gene matches. CDR3 length: 15 residues. Full variable domain (missing parts from reference TRBV11-2 and TRBJ2-5): EAGVAQSPRYKIIEKRQSVAFWCNPISGHATLYWYQQILGQGPKLLIQFQNNGVVDDSQLPKDRFSAERLKGVDSTLKIQPAKLEDSAVYLCASSLSTSVFETQYFGPGTRLLVL.

In its sample, this clonotype was seen once. The rearrangement uses TRBV29-1 and TRBJ2-3; D is unresolved. V shed 5 bases and J shed 0 bases, with 12 bases lying between them. The CDR3 spans 14 residues. The germline V gene encodes CDR1 SQVTM and CDR2 ANQGSEA. CDR3 region: CSVLKETSTDTQYF. As DNA, the CDR3 is TGCAGCGTTCTTAAGGAGACTAGCACAGATACGCAGTATTTT.

About this clonotype: It is likely a read error, because the conserved phenylalanine at the end of the CDR3 is missing. This chain links TRBV11-3 with TRBJ1-1; 7 bases align to TRBD1. Germline CDR1 is SGHNT and CDR2 is YENEEA. Trimming removed 2 bases from V and 0 bases from J; junction bases left unmatched: 12. The CDR3 covers 18 residues. CDR3 in amino acids: CASSLTGPPGQMNTEAFL. Here the CDR3 DNA reads TGTGCCAGCAGCTTAACTGGGCCGCCGGGACAGATGAACACTGAAGCTTTCCTT.

Regarding this clonotype: One end of the junction does not line up with germline, which may come from a read error. The V gene is TRBV4-1, the J gene TRBJ2-1; D may match TRBD1 or TRBD2 (5 bases each). The CDR3 is 16 residues long. From germline, CDR1 is MGHRA and CDR2 YSYEKL. CDR3 sequence reads: CTRSPLRGQGYNEQFF. DNA of the CDR3: TGCACCAGGAGCCCCCTCCGAGGGCAGGGTTACAATGAGCAGTTCTTC.

On this clonotype itself: A junction boundary mismatches the germline segment, possibly from a read error. The rearrangement uses TRBV20-1 and TRBJ2-5; 10 positions match TRBD2. This CDR3 is 15 amino acids long. Per the germline V gene, CDR1 is DFQATT and CDR2 is SNEGSKA (reference sequence). CDR3 sequence reads: CSVGRLAGYQETQCF. The CDR3 DNA reads as TGCAGTGTAGGTCGACTAGCGGGCTACCAAGAGACCCAGTGCTTC.

J is TRBJ1-2 and V is TRBV12-3 or TRBV12-4; no clear D. The CDR3 runs to 13 residues. V was cut by 6 bases and J by 3 bases, with 11 bases left in between. Written as DNA, the CDR3 is TGTGCCAGCAGCCCTGCGGTGGACTATGGCTACACCTTC. Protein: CASSPAVDYGYTF.

This chain uses TRBV11-1 with TRBJ2-1; D is ambiguous. The CDR3 consists of 14 residues. The germline CDR1 and CDR2 sequences are SGHAT and FQDESV (reference sequence). The CDR3 here is CVSSSSPSYNEQFF. CDR3 coding DNA: TGTGTCAGTAGCTCCTCCCCCAGTTACAATGAGCAGTTCTTC.

Comments on this clonotype: This may stem from a read error, because a much larger clone lies one nucleotide away. The chain is built from TRBV6-5 and TRBJ2-2, with a possible D match to TRBD2 (6 bases). Germline-derived CDR1 and CDR2 are MNHEY and SVGAGI. Trimming cost V 7 bases and J 4 bases, with 10 bases left between them. The CDR3 consists of 13 residues. The DNA for the CDR3 is TGTGCCAGCAAAGAGGGACTCACCGGGGAGCTGTTTTTT. Translation: CASKEGLTGELFF.

This rearrangement joins TRBV7-3 to TRBJ2-3; either TRBD1 or TRBD2 may fit D (6 bases each). Trimming took 3 bases from V and 6 from J, leaving 16 bases between them. CDR3 length equals 15 residues. Germline assignment: CDR1 SGHTA and CDR2 FQGTGA. The CDR3 here is CASSFTGTRGDTQYF. CDR3 bases: TGTGCCAGCAGCTTTACAGGGACTCGGGGGGATACGCAGTATTTT.

Comment on this clonotype: An end of the junction differs from the germline gene, which may be a read error. The chain combines TRBV11-2 with TRBJ2-7; possible D gene TRBD2, 5 bases. CDR1 is SGHAT, CDR2 FQNNGV, per germline. This CDR3 comprises 13 residues. CDR3: CASSLREKGPQHF. In nucleotides, the CDR3 is TGTGCCAGCAGCTTAAGGGAGAAAGGGCCGCAGCACTTC.

This chain links TRBV18 with TRBJ2-5; no firm D call. Trimming removed 2 bases from V and 4 bases from J, with 8 bases in between. Germline V gene lookup returns CDR1 KGHSH and CDR2 LQKENI. There are 13 residues in the CDR3. CDR3 bases: TGTGCCAGCTCACCAAGTAACTCAGAGACCCAGTACTTC. Translating it yields CASSPSNSETQYF.